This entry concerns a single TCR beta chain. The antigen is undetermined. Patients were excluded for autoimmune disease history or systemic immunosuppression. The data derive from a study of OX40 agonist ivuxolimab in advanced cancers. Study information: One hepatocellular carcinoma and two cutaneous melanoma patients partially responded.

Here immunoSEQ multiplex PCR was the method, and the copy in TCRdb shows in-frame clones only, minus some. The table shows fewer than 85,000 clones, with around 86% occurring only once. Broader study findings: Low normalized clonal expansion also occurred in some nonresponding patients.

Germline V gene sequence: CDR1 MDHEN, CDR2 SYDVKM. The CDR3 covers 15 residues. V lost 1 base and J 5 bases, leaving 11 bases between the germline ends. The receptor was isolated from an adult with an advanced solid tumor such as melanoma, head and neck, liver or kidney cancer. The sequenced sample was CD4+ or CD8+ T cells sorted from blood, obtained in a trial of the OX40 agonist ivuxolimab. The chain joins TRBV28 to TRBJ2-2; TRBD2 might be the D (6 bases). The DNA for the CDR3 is TGTGCCAGCAGTTTATACTCCCGGGGGACCGGGGAGCTGTTTTTT. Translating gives CASSLYSRGTGELFF.